This T cell receptor beta chain was recorded in a study of patients and donors after allogeneic stem cell transplantation. MiXCR, run by TCRdb on the RT-PCR reads, gives a single entry per CDR3 protein. The table has 900,000 to 1,000,000 distinct CDR3 sequences, more than 15% seen once. Only a few counts were recorded for this clonotype. The sequenced material came from blood, either unsorted or a sorted T cell fraction (not recorded which). This TCR derives from a human donor who was either an allogeneic HSCT recipient or a stem cell or donor lymphocyte infusion donor (not recorded which). It is not recorded whose cells these are; they may come from a transplant donor.

CDR3 DNA: TGTGCCAGCAGCCAGGACAGCGCCAATCAGCCCCAGCATTTT. Translating it yields CASSQDSANQPQHF. V usage is TRBV4-2 and J usage is TRBJ1-5; the D gene is possibly TRBD1 (6 bases). Trimming left V 3 bases short and J 3 bases short, with 9 bases between. CDR1 is LGHNA and CDR2 is YNFKEQ in the germline V gene. The CDR3 is 14 amino acids.